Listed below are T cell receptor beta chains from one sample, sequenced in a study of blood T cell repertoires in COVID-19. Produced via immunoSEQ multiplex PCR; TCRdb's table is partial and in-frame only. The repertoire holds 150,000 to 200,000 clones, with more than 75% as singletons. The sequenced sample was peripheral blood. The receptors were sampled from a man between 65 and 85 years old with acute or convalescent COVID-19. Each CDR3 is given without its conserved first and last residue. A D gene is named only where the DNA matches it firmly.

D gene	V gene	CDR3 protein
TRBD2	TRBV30	AWSSEREEIDTQY
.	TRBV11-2	ASSSFGQTNTGELF
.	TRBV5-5	ASSYADNTEAF
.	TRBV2	ASRIPVTGTNNYGYT
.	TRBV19	ASILREQY
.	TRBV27	ASRPLGGNGYT
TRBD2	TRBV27	ASSPRAGVGNIQY
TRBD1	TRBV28	ASSSPGQGADQPQH
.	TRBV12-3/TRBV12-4	ASSLQNYGYT
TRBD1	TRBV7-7	ASSTGTVSGANVLT
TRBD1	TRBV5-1	ASSLDRGDQPQH
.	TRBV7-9	ASSLWQGGETQY
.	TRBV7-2	ASSLRLGSYNEQF
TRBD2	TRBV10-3	AIREREFGDTQY
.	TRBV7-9	ASSSNSGNTIY
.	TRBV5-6	ASSLLSRVDQPQH
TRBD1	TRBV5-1	ASSAAGGNSPLH
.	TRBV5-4	ASSLGRSSYNEQF
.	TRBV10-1	ASSEFPGLSYNEQF
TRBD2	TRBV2	ASRTSGGPQN
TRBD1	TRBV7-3	ASSRDRDSEAF
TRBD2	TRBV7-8	ASSLELAGGTDTQY
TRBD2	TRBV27	ASSMGRRGAHY
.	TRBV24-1	ATSDPETADFSGNTIY
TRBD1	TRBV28	ASSFLTGSTDTQY
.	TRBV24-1	ATSDSQEELF
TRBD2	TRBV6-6	ASKLAGDSTGELF
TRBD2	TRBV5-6	ASSRTSGSDEQF
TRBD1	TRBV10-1	ASARDRGSEAF
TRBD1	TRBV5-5	ASSLTPGGSGTQNTIY
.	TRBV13	ASILQGWENEQF
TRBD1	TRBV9	ASSAGTANSPLH
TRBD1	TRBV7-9	ASSFPGQSYGYT
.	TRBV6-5	ASSYSAGGEKLF
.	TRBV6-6	ASSYSPAEGTDTQY
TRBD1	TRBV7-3	ASSYDRAVFGNTIY
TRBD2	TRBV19	ASSTYMTSGRYTQY
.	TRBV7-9	ASSPRGPSYEQY
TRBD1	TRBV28	ASSDINDRGHQPQH
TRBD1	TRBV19	ASSIIQGADTIY
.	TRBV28	ASSPSWTDYEQY
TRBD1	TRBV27	ASSPRDRANEQF
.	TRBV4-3	ASSQDGRRDTEAF
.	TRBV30	AWSSRGTEAF
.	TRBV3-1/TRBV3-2	ASSQSAVNTEAF
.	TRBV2	ASRGVGPQPQH
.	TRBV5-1	ASSPGLNTGELF
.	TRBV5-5	ASSLAVNTEAF